Listed here are 22 T cell receptor beta chains from one sample, sequenced in a study of post-analysis software for immune sequencing data. Study-level results: The five TRBV segments detected at higher frequency in patients than in controls included TRBV5-6, TRBV5-1 and TRBV20-1.

The TCR beta cDNA libraries carried unique molecular identifiers. MiXCR, run by TCRdb on the PCR reads, gives a single entry per CDR3 protein. The sample holds about 500,000 distinct CDR3 sequences, under 55% seen once. What these receptors recognize is not known. Sequencing was performed on blood. Receptors originate from a girl aged 5-17 years with multiple sclerosis.

V is TRBV20-1 and J is TRBJ2-1; D is unclear. The CDR3 runs 15 residues. Trimming pared 4 bases from V and 3 bases from J, leaving 16 bases between. In germline, CDR1 is DFQATT, CDR2 SNEGSKA (reference sequence). CDR3 sequence (DNA): TGCAGTGCTACGTCGCTGGACCGTGACTACAATGAGCAGTTCTTC. The encoded protein is CSATSLDRDYNEQFF.

This chain links TRBV6-5 with TRBJ2-1; D may be TRBD2 (5 bases). CDR1 is MNHEY, CDR2 SVGAGI, per germline. Trimming left V 6 bases short and J 6 bases short, with 12 bases between. The CDR3 spans 13 residues. The CDR3 loop reads CASRGTSANEQFF. The CDR3 DNA is TGTGCCAGCAGAGGCACTAGTGCCAATGAGCAGTTCTTC.

The rearrangement joins TRBV7-2 to TRBJ2-7, with no clear D. The CDR3 consists of 14 residues. Germline CDR1 is SGHTA and CDR2 is FQGNSA. The V gene lost 1 base and the J gene lost 3 bases, with 10 bases spanning the gap. The DNA of the CDR3 is TGTGCCAGCAGCTTAGGAGTACAGAACTACGAGCAGTACTTC. Translated: CASSLGVQNYEQYF. Full variable domain (outside the CDR3, taken from reference TRBV7-2 and TRBJ2-7): GAGVSQSPSNKVTEKGKDVELRCDPISGHTALYWYRQSLGQGLEFLIYFQGNSAPDKSGLPSDRFSAERTGGSVSTLTIQRTQQEDSAVYLCASSLGVQNYEQYFGPGTRLTVT.

V and J are TRBV2 and TRBJ2-5, with 10 bases lining up with TRBD1. TRBJ2-7 explains the end of the DNA better; the J call may be wrong. The CDR3 contains 17 residues. Per the germline V gene, CDR1 is SNHLY and CDR2 is FYNNEI. The CDR3 reads CASSVSMYRDRGYEQYF. The CDR3, as DNA: TGTGCCAGCAGTGTCTCCATGTACCGGGACAGGGGCTACGAGCAGTACTTC.

This sequence joins TRBV2 and TRBJ2-1, with D uncertain. Germline assignment: CDR1 SNHLY and CDR2 FYNNEI. V was pared by 9 bases and J by 8 bases, with 11 bases between. The CDR3 runs 11 residues. The CDR3 region is CASVGRDEQFF. CDR3 nucleotides: TGTGCCAGTGTCGGAAGAGATGAGCAGTTCTTC.

DNA for the CDR3: TGTGCCAGCAGCTTAAACGGGAGGGCCGCCTACGAGCAGTACTTC. This encodes CASSLNGRAAYEQYF. The V call is TRBV7-2, the J call TRBJ2-7, with 8 bases lining up with TRBD2. The junction had 5 bases not matched to a gene; V was cut back by 2 bases and J by 2 bases. Germline-derived CDR1 and CDR2 are SGHTA and FQGNSA. The CDR3 spans 15 residues.

The rearrangement joins TRBV4-3 to TRBJ2-1; TRBD2 matches at 14 bases. Germline trimming cut 1 base from V and 10 bases from J; bases unmatched to any gene: 6. The CDR3 consists of 16 residues. Germline-derived CDR1 and CDR2 are LGHNA and YSLEER. The CDR3 bases are TGCGCCAGCAGCCAAGGGACGTGGACTAGCGGGAGGGAGCAGTTCTTC. Amino acids: CASSQGTWTSGREQFF.

Details on this clonotype: A much larger clone lies a single base off, so this may be a read error. The chain employs TRBV20-1 and TRBJ2-5; TRBD2 might be the D (6 bases). This CDR3 has 15 residues. Per germline, CDR1 DFQATT and CDR2 SNEGSKA (reference sequence). Trimming stripped 3 bases from V and 11 bases from J, with 25 bases between. This chain's CDR3 is CSARFSGAPMDEQYF. In nucleotides, the CDR3 is TGCAGTGCTAGGTTTAGCGGCGCCCCTATGGATGAGCAGTACTTC.

This clonotype was seen a handful of times. The chain employs TRBV5-1 and TRBJ2-1; D perhaps matches TRBD2 (5 bases). V was trimmed by 2 bases and J by 6 bases, leaving 15 bases between them. CDR1 is SGHRS, CDR2 YFSETQ, per germline. This CDR3 has 15 amino acids. CDR3 sequence reads: CASSLSPQAGNEQFF. CDR3 nucleotides: TGCGCCAGCAGCTTATCGCCCCAGGCGGGCAATGAGCAGTTCTTC.

This chain joins TRBV4-1 and TRBJ1-2; possibly TRBD1 for D (5 bases). Germline V gene sequence: CDR1 MGHRA, CDR2 YSYEKL. The CDR3 spans 14 residues. V was pared by 1 base and J by 8 bases, with 14 bases between. CDR3 loop: CASSQGGVGAGYTF. The DNA for the CDR3 is TGCGCCAGCAGCCAAGGGGGTGTAGGGGCCGGCTACACCTTC.

The gene calls are TRBV20-1 and TRBJ2-7; possibly TRBD2 for D (5 bases). The CDR3 runs to 14 residues. Trimming removed 3 bases at V and 7 bases at J, with 19 bases between. The germline CDR1 and CDR2 sequences are DFQATT and SNEGSKA (reference sequence). CDR3 DNA: TGCAGTGCTAGCTCTAGAGGGCCCCTGAGTGAGCAGTACTTC. Encoded protein: CSASSRGPLSEQYF.

V usage is TRBV7-4 and J usage is TRBJ1-2; D unresolved. CDR3 length: 15 residues. Germline CDR1 and CDR2: SGHVT and SQSDAQ. With 3 bases removed from V and 2 bases from J, the gap between germline ends came to 13 bases. The CDR3 nucleotides read TGTGCCAGCAGCTTTCGTTTGGGATTGAACTATGGCTACACCTTC. The encoded protein is CASSFRLGLNYGYTF.

The CDR3 spells CASSNDGDAAFF. CDR3 sequence (DNA): TGTGCCAGCAGTAATGACGGTGACGCGGCTTTCTTT. The chain employs TRBV6-5 and TRBJ1-1; D not resolved. There are 12 residues in the CDR3. Germline V gene sequence: CDR1 MNHEY, CDR2 SVGAGI. Trimming cost V 5 bases and J 11 bases, with 15 bases left between them.

This clonotype was found once. V usage is TRBV30 and J usage is TRBJ2-1, with TRBD2 matching over 7 bases. This CDR3 comprises 13 residues. Trimming at V came to 2 bases and at J to 6 bases, leaving 4 bases not matched to a gene. CDR1 is GTSNPN, CDR2 SVGIG, per germline (reference sequence). CDR3 protein: CAWSTGEGNEQFF. Written as DNA, the CDR3 is TGTGCCTGGAGTACGGGGGAGGGCAATGAGCAGTTCTTC.

The chain has TRBV20-1 and TRBJ1-1; 7 bases map to TRBD1. This CDR3 region has 15 residues. The V gene's germline CDR1 is DFQATT and CDR2 SNEGSKA (reference sequence). V was clipped by 0 bases and J by 4 bases; unmatched bases: 8. CDR3 in amino acids: CSARDRDRIFTEAFF. The CDR3 DNA sequence: TGCAGTGCTAGAGATCGGGACAGAATCTTCACTGAAGCTTTCTTT.

This clonotype was counted between two and nine times. CDR3 bases: TGCGCCAGCAGCTTGCCGCCGAACACTGAAGCTTTCTTT. Translated, it gives CASSLPPNTEAFF. The rearrangement uses TRBV5-1 and TRBJ1-1; no definite D call. CDR3 length equals 13 residues. V dropped 1 base and J dropped 1 base, with 5 bases sitting between them. Germline V lookup: CDR1 SGHRS, CDR2 YFSETQ.

The sample holds a few counts of this clonotype. V and J are TRBV20-1 and TRBJ1-2, with 10 bases aligning to TRBD1. Unmatched junction bases numbered 6, after V lost 3 bases and J lost 8 bases. This CDR3 comprises 13 residues. Germline V CDR1 and CDR2: DFQATT, SNEGSKA (reference sequence). The CDR3 spells CSASLTGGLGYTF. For the CDR3, the DNA is TGCAGTGCTAGCCTGACAGGGGGCCTGGGCTACACCTTC.

This rearrangement joins TRBV12-3 or TRBV12-4 to TRBJ2-3; D is unclear. CDR3 length: 16 residues. Trimming shortened V by 6 bases and J by 6 bases, and 22 bases separated the two germline ends. CDR3 protein: CASSPFPRDIVDTQYF. CDR3 nucleotide sequence: TGTGCCAGCAGCCCCTTCCCAAGGGATATTGTGGATACGCAGTATTTT.

The V and J genes are TRBV7-3 and TRBJ1-1, with D unclear. V gave up 8 bases and J gave up 3 bases, with 16 bases separating them. Germline V gene data show CDR1 as SGHTA and CDR2 as FQGTGA. CDR3 length equals 14 residues. CDR3 DNA: TGTGCCAGCCCGTTGCGAGGAGGGTACACTGAAGCTTTCTTT. Encoded protein: CASPLRGGYTEAFF.

The gene calls are TRBV9 and TRBJ2-1, with 8 bases identical to TRBD2. V lost 0 bases to trimming and J lost 7 bases; unmatched junction nucleotides: 9. CDR1 is SGDLS and CDR2 is YYNGEE in the germline V gene. The CDR3 covers 16 residues. The CDR3 DNA reads as TGTGCCAGCAGCGTAGCGTCGGGAGGGCGCTTGAATGAGCAGTTCTTC. Translated, it gives CASSVASGGRLNEQFF.

The V and J genes are TRBV27 and TRBJ2-2, with 9 bases identical to TRBD1. The CDR3 consists of 16 residues. The germline CDR1 and CDR2 sequences are MNHEY and SMNVEV (reference sequence). After removal of 5 bases from V and 6 bases from J, the junction contained 10 bases not matched to a gene. The CDR3 DNA reads TGTGCCAGCAGTCACCGGGACAGGGTCTTATCCGGGGAGCTGTTTTTT. This codes for CASSHRDRVLSGELFF.

This clonotype was picked up a small number of times. This chain connects TRBV5-1 to TRBJ2-7; possible D gene TRBD1, 5 bases. This CDR3 has 13 amino acids. Germline V gives CDR1 SGHRS, CDR2 YFSETQ. V was clipped by 1 base and J by 3 bases, with 8 bases between them. CDR3 sequence reads: CASSLYRGYEQYF. The DNA for the CDR3 is TGCGCCAGCAGCTTGTATAGGGGCTACGAGCAGTACTTC.